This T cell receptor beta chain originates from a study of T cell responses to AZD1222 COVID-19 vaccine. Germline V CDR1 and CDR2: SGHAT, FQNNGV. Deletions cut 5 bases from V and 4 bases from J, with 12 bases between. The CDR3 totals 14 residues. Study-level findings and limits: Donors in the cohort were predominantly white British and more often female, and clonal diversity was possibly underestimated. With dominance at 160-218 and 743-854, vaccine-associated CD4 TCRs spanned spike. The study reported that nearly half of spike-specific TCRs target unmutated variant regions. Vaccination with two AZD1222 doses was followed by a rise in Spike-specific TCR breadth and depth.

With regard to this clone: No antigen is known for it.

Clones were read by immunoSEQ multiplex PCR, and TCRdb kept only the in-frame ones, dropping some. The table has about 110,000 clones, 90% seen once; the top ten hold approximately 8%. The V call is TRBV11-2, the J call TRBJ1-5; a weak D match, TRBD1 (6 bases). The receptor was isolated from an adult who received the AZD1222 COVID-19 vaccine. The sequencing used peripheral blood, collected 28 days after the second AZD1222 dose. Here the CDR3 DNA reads TGTGCCAGCAGCCTGACAGGAAGAAATCAGCCCCAGCATTTT. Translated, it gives CASSLTGRNQPQHF.